What follows is one TCR beta chain and its context. What it binds is unknown. This sample is drawn from a study of graft-versus-host responses after intestinal transplantation. In the study overall: Following induction with anti-thymocyte globulin, all recipients were given tacrolimus and steroids for around three years.

Sequencing used immunoSEQ multiplex PCR; TCRdb keeps in-frame clones, though not all of them. The sample has 90,000 to 150,000 clones, just under 95% seen once. This clonotype originated in a human donor who received an intestinal transplant. The source material was unstimulated CD4+ T cells sorted from spleen or lymph node cells, sampled before intestinal transplant.

The DNA of the CDR3 is TGTGCCAGCAGCAAAGGACAGAACAGGGGACCCGCCTATGGCTACACCTTC. Translating it yields CASSKGQNRGPAYGYTF. This chain joins TRBV21-1 and TRBJ1-2; the D call TRBD1 from the table was never checked on the DNA. TRBV21-1 is labeled a pseudogene. CDR3 length: 17 amino acids.